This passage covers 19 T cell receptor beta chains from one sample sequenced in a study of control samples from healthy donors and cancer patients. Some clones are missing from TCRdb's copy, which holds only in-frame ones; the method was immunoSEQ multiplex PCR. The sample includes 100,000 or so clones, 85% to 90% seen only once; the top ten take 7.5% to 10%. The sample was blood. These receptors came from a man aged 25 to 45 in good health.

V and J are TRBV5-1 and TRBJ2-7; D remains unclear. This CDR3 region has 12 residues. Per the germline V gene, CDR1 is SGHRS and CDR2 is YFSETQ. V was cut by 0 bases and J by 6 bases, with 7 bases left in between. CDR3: CASSLVSFEQYF. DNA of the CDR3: TGCGCCAGCAGCTTGGTGTCTTTCGAGCAGTACTTC.

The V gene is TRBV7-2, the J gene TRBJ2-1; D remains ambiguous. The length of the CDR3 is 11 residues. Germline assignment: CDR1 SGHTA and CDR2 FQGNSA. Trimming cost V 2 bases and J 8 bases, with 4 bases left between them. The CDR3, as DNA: TGTGCCAGCAGCTTAATGGATGAGCAGTTCTTC. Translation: CASSLMDEQFF.

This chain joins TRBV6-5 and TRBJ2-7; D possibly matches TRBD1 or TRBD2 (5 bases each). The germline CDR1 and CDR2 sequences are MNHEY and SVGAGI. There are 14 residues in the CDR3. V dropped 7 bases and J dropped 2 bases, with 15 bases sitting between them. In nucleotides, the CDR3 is TGTGCCAGCATACCGGGGCCTCCCCCCTACGAGCAGTACTTC. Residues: CASIPGPPPYEQYF.

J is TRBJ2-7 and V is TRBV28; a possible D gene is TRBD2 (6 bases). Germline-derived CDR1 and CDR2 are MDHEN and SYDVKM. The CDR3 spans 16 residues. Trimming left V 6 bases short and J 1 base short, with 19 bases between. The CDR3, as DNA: TGTGCCAGCAGCTACCTCGGGGGTAGTTATTCCTACGAGCAGTACTTC. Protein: CASSYLGGSYSYEQYF.

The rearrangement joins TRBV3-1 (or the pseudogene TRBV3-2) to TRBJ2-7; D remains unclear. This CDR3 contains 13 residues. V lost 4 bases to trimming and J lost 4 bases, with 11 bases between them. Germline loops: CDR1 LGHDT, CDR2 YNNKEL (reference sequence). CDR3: CASSRLADYEQYF. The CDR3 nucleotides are TGTGCCAGCAGCCGCCTGGCGGATTACGAGCAGTACTTC.

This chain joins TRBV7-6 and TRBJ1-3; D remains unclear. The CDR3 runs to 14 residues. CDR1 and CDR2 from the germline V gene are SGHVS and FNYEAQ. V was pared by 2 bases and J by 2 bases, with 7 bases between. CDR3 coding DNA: TGTGCCAGCAGCTTACGGGGAGCTGGAAACACCATATATTTT. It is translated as CASSLRGAGNTIYF.

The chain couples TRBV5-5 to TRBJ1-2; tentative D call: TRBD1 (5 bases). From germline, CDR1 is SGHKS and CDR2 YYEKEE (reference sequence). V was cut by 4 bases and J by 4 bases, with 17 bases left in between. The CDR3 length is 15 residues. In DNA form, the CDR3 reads TGTGCCAGCAGCCGCCTCAGGGAATCGGCCTATGGCTACACCTTC. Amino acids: CASSRLRESAYGYTF.

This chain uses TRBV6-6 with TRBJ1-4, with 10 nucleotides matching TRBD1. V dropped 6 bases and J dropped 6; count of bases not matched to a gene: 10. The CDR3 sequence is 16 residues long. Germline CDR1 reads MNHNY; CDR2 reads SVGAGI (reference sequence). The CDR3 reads CASRPDLGTGDEKLFF. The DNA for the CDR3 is TGTGCCAGCAGGCCAGACCTCGGGACAGGGGATGAAAAACTGTTTTTT.

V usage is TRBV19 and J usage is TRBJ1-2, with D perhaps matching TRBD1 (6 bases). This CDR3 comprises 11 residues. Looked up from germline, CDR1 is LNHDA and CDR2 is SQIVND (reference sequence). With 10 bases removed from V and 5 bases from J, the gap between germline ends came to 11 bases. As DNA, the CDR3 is TGTGCCACCGCGACAGGATATGGCTACACCTTC. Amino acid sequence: CATATGYGYTF.

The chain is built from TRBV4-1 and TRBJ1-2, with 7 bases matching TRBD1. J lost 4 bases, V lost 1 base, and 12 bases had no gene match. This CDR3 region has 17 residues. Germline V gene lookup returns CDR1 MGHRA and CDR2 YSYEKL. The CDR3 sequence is CASSQAYGQARGYGYTF. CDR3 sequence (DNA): TGCGCCAGCAGCCAAGCCTACGGACAGGCCCGGGGCTATGGCTACACCTTC.

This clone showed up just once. The CDR3 reads CATNRQANSAGNTIYF. CDR3 DNA: TGTGCCACCAATCGGCAGGCGAATTCGGCTGGAAACACCATATATTTT. This rearrangement joins TRBV3-1 (or the pseudogene TRBV3-2) to TRBJ1-3; D is undetermined. V gave up 10 bases and J gave up 2 bases, with 21 bases separating them. Germline V gene lookup returns CDR1 LGHDT and CDR2 YNNKEL (reference sequence). This CDR3 comprises 16 residues.

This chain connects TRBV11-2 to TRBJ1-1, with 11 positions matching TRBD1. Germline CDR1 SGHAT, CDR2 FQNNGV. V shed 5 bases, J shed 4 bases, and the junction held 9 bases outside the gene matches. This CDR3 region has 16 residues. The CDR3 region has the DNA TGTGCCAGCAGCAGCATTAGGGGGACAGGGGGCACTGAAGCTTTCTTT. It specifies CASSSIRGTGGTEAFF.

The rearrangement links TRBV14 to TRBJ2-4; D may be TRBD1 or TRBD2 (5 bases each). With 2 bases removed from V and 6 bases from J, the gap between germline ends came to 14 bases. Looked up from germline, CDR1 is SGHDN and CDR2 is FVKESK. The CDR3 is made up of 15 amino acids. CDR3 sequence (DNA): TGTGCCAGCAGCCAAAACCGGGGCCTTGTAAACATTCAGTACTTC. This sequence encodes CASSQNRGLVNIQYF.

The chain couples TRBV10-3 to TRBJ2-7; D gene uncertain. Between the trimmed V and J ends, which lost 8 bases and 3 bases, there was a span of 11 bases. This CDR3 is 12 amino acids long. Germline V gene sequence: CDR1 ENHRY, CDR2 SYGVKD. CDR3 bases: TGTGCCATCGGTCCCGGATTCTACGAGCAGTACGTC. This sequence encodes CAIGPGFYEQYV.

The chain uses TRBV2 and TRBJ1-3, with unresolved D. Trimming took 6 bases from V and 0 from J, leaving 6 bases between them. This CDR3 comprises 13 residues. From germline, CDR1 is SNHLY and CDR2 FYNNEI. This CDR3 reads CASSPSSGNTIYF. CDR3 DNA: TGTGCCAGCAGCCCGAGCTCTGGAAACACCATATATTTT.

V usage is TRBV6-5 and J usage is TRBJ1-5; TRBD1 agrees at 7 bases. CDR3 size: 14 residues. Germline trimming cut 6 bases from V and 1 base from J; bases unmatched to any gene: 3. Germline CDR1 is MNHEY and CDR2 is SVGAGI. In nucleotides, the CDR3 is TGTGCCAGCAGAACAGGGGACAGCAATCAGCCCCAGCATTTT. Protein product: CASRTGDSNQPQHF.

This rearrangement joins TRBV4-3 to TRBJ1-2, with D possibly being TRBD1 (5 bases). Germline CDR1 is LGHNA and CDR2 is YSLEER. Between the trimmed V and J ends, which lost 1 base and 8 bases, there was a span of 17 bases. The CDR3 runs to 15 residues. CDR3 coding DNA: TGCGCCAGCAGCCAAGGGGGAAGGACCGCAGGGGGCTACACCTTC. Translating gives CASSQGGRTAGGYTF.

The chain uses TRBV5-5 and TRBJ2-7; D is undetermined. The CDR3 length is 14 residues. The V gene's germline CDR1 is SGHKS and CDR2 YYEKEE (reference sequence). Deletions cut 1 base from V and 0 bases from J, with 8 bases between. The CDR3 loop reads CASSLRLSSYEQYV. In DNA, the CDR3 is TGTGCCAGCAGCTTGCGGCTTTCCTCCTACGAGCAGTACGTC.

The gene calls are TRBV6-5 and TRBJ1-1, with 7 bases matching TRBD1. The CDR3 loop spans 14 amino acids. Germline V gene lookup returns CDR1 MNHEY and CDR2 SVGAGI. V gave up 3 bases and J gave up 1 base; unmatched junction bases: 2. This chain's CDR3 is CASSYYRGNTEAFF. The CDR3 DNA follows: TGTGCCAGCAGTTATTACAGGGGGAACACTGAAGCTTTCTTT.